This TCR beta chain was retrieved from a study of T cells in Graves' hyperthyroidism and ophthalmopathy. Study-wide points: Most clonotypes expanded in thyroid above 0.001 were likewise present in blood. In simple terms, a model built on 13 V-J features told ophthalmopathy apart from stable hyperthyroidism.

The study defined stable Graves' hyperthyroidism as no ophthalmopathy progression within 18 months. Disease duration under 2 months; hyperthyroidism patients were aged 18 to 65. This clonotype was detected ten times or more. No antigen is known for it. The CDR3 has 10 residues. Deletions cut 6 bases from V and 5 bases from J, with 4 bases between. Germline V gene lookup returns CDR1 SNHLY and CDR2 FYNNEI. The CDR3 regions of TCR beta were amplified from RNA transcripts. During a first-round RT-PCR of the TCR CDR3, the HTBI primer set was used. TCRdb reprocessed the multiplex PCR reads with MiXCR, giving one entry per CDR3 protein. The sample shows some 350,000 distinct CDR3 sequences, under 20% of them seen only once.

The TCR comes from a woman under 30 with Graves' hyperthyroidism. Sequencing was carried out using blood. The chain uses TRBV2 and TRBJ2-5; D is ambiguous. The CDR3 loop is CASRRETQYF. The CDR3 DNA is TGTGCCAGCAGGAGGGAGACCCAGTACTTC. Drawing the rest from reference TRBV2 and TRBJ2-5, the complete variable domain is EPEVTQTPSHQVTQMGQEVILRCVPISNHLYFYWYRQILGQKVEFLVSFYNNEISEKSEIFDDQFSVERPDGSNFTLKIRSTKLEDSAMYFCASRRETQYFGPGTRLLVL.